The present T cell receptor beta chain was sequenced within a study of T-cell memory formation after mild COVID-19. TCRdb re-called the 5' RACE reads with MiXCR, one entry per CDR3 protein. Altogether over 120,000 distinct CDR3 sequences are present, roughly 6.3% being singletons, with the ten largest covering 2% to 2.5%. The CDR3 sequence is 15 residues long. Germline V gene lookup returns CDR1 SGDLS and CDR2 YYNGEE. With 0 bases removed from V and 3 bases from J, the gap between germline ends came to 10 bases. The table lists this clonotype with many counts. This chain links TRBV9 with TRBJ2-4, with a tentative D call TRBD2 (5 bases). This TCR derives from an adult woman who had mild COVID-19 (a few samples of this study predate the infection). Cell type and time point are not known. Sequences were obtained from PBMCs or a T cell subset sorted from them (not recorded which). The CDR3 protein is CASSVGVRGKNIQYF. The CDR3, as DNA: TGTGCCAGCAGCGTAGGGGTTCGGGGCAAAAACATTCAGTACTTC.